These 4 T cell receptor beta chains were all obtained from the same sample, sequenced in a study of CD8+CD57+ T cells in acquired aplastic anemia. TCR beta VDJ combinations and CDR3 sequences were profiled from genomic DNA. TCRdb re-called the reads with MiXCR, one entry per CDR3 protein. Found here are under 200,000 distinct CDR3 sequences, around 45% of them singletons; the top ten hold around 0.96%. Material for sequencing was sorted CD4+, CD8+, or CD8+CD57+ T cells (not recorded which) from PBMCs. The receptors were sampled from a human donor in good health.

The rearrangement uses TRBV29-1 and TRBJ2-7; 10 nucleotides agree with TRBD1. The CDR3 loop spans 13 amino acids. The J segment lost 4 bases and the V segment lost 5 bases, leaving 5 bases of the junction unmatched. The germline V gene has CDR1 SQVTM and CDR2 ANQGSEA. The DNA of the CDR3 is TGCAGCGTTCAGACAGGGGGCGCGTACGAGCAGTACTTC. Residues: CSVQTGGAYEQYF.

In this sample, this clonotype turned up many times. The genes are TRBV12-3 or TRBV12-4 and TRBJ1-3, with D maybe TRBD1 (6 bases). The V end was cut by 6 bases, the J end by 4 bases, with 13 bases between. This CDR3 region has 14 residues. The DNA for the CDR3 is TGTGCCAGCAGAGGGGGGGCGAGGGGAAACACCATATATTTT. As protein: CASRGGARGNTIYF.

This clonotype occurred once. This chain uses TRBV20-1 with TRBJ2-5, with D unresolved. The germline gives CDR1 DFQATT, CDR2 SNEGSKA (reference sequence). The CDR3 spans 9 residues. Between the trimmed V and J ends, which lost 6 bases and 5 bases, there was a span of 4 bases. CDR3 DNA sequence: TGCAGTGCCGAGGAGACCCAGTACTTC. It yields the protein CSAEETQYF.

This chain uses TRBV19 with TRBJ2-5, with a weak D call TRBD1 (5 bases). V was pared by 7 bases and J by 9 bases, with 21 bases between. The germline V gene encodes CDR1 LNHDA and CDR2 SQIVND (reference sequence). The CDR3 loop spans 14 amino acids. The CDR3: CASTSTSPMGPQYF. The DNA for the CDR3 is TGTGCCAGTACCAGCACGAGCCCGATGGGGCCCCAGTACTTC.